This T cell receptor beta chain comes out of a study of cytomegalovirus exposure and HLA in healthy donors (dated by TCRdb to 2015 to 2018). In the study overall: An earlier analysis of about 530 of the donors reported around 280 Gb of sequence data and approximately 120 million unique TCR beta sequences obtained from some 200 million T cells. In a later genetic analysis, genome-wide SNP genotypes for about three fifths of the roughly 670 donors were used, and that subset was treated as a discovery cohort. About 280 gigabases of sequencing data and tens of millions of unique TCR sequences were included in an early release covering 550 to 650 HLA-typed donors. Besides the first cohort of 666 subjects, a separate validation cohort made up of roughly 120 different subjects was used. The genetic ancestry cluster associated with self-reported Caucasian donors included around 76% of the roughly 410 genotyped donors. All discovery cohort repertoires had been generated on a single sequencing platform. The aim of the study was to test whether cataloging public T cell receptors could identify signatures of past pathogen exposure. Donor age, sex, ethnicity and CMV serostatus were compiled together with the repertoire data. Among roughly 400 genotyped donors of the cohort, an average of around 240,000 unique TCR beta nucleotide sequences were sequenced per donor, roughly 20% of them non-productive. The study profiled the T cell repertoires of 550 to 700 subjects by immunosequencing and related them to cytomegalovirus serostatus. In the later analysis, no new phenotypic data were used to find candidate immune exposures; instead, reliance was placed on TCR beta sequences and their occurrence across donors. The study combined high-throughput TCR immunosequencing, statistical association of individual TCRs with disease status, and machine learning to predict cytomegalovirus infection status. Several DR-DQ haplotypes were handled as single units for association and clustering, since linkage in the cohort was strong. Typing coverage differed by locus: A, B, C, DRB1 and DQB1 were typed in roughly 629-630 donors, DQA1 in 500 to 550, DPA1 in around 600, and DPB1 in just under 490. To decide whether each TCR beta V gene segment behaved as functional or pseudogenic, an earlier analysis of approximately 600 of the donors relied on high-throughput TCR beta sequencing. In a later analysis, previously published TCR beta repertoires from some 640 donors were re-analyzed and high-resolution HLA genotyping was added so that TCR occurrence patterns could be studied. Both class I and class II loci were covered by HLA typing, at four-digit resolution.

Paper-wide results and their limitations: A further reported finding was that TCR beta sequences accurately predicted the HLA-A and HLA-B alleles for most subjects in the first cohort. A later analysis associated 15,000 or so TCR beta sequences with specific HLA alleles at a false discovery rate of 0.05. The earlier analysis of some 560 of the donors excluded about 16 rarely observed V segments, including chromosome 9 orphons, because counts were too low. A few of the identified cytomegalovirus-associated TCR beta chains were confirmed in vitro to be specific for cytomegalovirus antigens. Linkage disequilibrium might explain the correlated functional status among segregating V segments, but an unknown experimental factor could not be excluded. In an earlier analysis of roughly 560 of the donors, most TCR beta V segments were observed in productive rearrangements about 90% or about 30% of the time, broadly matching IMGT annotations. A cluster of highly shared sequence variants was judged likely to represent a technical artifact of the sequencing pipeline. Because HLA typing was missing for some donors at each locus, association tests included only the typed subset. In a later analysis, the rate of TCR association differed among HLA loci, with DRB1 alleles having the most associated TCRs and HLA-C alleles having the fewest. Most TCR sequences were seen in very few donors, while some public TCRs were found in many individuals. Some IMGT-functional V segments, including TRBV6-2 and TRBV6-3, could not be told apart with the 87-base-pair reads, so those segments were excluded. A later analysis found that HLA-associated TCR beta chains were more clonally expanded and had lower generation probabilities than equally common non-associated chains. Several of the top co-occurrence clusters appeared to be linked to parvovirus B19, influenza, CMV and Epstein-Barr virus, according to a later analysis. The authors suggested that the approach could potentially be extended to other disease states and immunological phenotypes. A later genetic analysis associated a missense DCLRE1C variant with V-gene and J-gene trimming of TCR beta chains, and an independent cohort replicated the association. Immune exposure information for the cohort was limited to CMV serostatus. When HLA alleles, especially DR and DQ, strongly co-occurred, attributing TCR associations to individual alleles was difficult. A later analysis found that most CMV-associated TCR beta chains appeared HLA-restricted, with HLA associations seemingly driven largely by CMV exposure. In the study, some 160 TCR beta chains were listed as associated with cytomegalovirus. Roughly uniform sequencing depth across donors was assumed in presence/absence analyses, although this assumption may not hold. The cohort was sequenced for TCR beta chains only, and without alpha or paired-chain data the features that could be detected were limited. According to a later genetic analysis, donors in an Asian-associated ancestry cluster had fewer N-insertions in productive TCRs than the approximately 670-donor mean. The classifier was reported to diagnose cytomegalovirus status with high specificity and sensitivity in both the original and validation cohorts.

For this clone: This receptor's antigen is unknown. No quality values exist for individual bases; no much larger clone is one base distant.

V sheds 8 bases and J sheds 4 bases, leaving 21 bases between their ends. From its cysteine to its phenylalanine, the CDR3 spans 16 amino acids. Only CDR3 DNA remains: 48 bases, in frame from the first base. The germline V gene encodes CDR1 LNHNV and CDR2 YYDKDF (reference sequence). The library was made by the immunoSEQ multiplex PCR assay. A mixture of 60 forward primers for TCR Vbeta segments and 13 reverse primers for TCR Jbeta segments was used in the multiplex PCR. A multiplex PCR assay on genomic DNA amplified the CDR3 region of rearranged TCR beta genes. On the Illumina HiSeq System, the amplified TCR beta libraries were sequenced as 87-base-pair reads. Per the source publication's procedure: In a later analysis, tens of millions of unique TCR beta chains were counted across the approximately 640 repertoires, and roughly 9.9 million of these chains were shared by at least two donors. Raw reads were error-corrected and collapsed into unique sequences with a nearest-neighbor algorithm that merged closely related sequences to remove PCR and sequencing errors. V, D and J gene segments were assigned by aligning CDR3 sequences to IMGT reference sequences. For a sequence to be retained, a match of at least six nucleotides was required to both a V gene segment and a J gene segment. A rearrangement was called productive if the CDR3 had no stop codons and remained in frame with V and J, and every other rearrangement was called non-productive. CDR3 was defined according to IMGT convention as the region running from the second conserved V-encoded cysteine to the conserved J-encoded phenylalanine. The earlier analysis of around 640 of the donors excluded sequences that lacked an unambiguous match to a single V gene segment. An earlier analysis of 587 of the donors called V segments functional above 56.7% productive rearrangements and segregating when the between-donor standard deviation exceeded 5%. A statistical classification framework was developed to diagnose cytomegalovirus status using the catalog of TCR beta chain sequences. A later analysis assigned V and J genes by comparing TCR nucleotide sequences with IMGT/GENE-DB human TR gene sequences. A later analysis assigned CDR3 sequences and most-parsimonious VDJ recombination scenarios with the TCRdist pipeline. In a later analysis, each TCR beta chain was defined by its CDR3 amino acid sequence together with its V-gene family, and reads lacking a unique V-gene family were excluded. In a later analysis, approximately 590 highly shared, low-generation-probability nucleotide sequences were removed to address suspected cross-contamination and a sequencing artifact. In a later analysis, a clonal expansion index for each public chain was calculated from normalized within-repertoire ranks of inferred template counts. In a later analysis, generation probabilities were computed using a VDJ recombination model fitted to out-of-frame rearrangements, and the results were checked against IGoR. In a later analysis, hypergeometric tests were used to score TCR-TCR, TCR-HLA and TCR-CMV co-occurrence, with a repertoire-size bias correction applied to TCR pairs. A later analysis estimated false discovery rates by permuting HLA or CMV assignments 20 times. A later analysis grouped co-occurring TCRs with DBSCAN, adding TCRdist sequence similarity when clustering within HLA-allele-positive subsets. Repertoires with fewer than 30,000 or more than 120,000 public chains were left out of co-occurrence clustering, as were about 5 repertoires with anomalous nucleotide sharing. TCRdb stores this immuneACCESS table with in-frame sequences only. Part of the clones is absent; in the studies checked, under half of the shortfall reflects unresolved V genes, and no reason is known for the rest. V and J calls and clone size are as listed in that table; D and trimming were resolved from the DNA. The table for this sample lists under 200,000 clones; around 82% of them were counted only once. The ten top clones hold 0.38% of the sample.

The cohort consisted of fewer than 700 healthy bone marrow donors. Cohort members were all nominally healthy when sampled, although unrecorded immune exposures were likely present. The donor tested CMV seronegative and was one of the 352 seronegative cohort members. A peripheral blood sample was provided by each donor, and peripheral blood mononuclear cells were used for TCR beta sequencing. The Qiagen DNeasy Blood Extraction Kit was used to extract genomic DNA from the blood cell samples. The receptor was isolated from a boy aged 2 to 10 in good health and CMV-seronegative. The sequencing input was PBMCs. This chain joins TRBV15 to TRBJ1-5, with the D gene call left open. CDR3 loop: CATERSGRVKNQPQHF. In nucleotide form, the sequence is TGTGCCACCGAGCGAAGTGGGAGGGTGAAAAATCAGCCCCAGCATTTT. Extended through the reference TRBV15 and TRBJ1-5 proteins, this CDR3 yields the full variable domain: DAMVIQNPRYQVTQFGKPVTLSCSQTLNHNVMYWYQQKSSQAPKLLFHYYDKDFNNEADTPDNFQSRRPNTSFCFLDIRSPGLGDTAMYLCATERSGRVKNQPQHFGDGTRLSIL.